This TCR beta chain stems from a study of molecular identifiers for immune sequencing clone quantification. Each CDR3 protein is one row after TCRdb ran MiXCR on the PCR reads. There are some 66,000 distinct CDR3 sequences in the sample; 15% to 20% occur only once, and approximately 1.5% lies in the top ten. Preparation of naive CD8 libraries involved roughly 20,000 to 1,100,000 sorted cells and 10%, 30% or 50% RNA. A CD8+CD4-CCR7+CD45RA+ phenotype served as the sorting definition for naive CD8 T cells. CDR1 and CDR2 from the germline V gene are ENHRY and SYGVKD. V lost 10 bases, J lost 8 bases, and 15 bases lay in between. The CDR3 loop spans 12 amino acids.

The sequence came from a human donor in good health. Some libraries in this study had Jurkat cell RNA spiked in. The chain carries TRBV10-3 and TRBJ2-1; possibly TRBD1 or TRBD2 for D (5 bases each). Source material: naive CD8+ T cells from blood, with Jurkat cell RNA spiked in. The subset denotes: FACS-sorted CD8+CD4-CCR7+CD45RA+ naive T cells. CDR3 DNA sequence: TGTGCCACTACCGCCGGGGACCATGAGCAGTTCTTC. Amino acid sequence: CATTAGDHEQFF.